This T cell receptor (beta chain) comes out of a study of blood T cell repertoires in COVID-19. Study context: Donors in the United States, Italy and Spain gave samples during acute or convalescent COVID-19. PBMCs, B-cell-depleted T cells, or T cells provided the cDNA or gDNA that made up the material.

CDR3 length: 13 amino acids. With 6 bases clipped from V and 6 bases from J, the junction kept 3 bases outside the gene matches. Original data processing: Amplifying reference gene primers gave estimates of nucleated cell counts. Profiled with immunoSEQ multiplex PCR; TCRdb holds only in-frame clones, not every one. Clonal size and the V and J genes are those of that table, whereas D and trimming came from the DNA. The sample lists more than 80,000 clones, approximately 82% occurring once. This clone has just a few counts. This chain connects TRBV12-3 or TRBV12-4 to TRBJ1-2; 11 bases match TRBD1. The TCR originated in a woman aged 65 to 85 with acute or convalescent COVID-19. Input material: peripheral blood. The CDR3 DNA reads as TGTGCCAGCAGGCGGACAGGGGGCGATGGCTACACCTTC. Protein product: CASRRTGGDGYTF.